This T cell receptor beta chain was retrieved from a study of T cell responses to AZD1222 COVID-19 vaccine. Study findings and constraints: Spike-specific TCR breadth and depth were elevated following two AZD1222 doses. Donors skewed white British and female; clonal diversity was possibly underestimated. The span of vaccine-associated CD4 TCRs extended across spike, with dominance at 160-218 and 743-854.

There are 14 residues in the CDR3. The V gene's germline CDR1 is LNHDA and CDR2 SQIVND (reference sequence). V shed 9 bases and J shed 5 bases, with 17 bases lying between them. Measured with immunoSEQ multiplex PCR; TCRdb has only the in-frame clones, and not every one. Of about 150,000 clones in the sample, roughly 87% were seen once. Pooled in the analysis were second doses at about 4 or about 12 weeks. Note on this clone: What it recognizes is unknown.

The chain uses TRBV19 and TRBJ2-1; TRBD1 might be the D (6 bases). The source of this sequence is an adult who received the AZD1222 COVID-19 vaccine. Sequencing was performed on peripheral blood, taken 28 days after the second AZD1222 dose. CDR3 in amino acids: CASKQGRLDNEQFF. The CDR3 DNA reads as TGTGCCAGCAAACAGGGCCGTCTGGACAATGAGCAGTTCTTC.